This is a list of T cell receptor beta chains from one sample in a study of OX40 agonist ivuxolimab in advanced cancers. The assay was immunoSEQ multiplex PCR, and TCRdb's table has in-frame clones only and misses some. Of tens of thousands of clones detected, approximately 92% appear once; the ten largest clones hold 4.8%. Here the sequenced sample was CD4+ or CD8+ T cells sorted from blood, taken in a trial of the OX40 agonist ivuxolimab. All receptors derive from an adult with an advanced solid tumor such as melanoma, head and neck, liver or kidney cancer. CDR3s include the opening cysteine and the closing phenylalanine or tryptophan. The D gene is left open where the match is weak. The size entry is marked missing in some rows and otherwise reads once, few, many or a size class.

clone size | D gene | CDR3 length | J gene | V gene | CDR3 protein | CDR3 DNA
- | - | 17 | TRBJ1-4 | TRBV28 | CASSLRDTSGSNEKLFF | TGTGCCAGCAGTTTACGGGACACGAGTGGGTCTAATGAAAAACTGTTTTTT
- | TRBD1 | 18 | TRBJ2-6 | TRBV11-2 | CASSLAGTGGAGANVLTF | TGTGCCAGCAGCTTAGCCGGGACAGGGGGTGCCGGGGCCAACGTCCTGACTTTC
- | - | 14 | TRBJ2-1 | TRBV5-6 | CASSSGWTNNEQFF | TGTGCCAGCAGCTCGGGTTGGACGAACAATGAGCAGTTCTTC
- | TRBD1 | 15 | TRBJ2-2 | TRBV4-2 | CASSRVDRGGGELFF | TGTGCCAGCAGCCGCGTCGACAGGGGAGGTGGGGAGCTGTTTTTT
- | - | 11 | TRBJ2-3 | TRBV5-1 | CASSSTDTQYF | TGCGCCAGCAGCTCAACAGATACGCAGTATTTT
- | TRBD1 | 13 | TRBJ1-1 | TRBV29-1 | CSAPGQGPTEAFF | TGCAGCGCACCGGGACAGGGCCCCACTGAAGCTTTCTTT
- | - | 14 | TRBJ1-1 | TRBV5-6 | CASSAWTRNTEAFF | TGTGCCAGCAGCGCGTGGACAAGGAACACTGAAGCTTTCTTT
- | TRBD2 | 18 | TRBJ2-3 | TRBV29-1 | CSVPLSSGRAGYTDTQYF | TGCAGCGTTCCCTTGTCTAGCGGGAGGGCCGGATACACAGATACGCAGTATTTT
few | - | 12 | TRBJ2-7 | TRBV2 | CASSPTGYEQYF | TGTGCCAGCAGTCCGACGGGCTACGAGCAGTACTTC
- | - | 12 | TRBJ2-5 | TRBV29-1 | CSVEPGAETQYF | TGCAGCGTTGAACCAGGGGCAGAGACCCAGTACTTC
- | - | 14 | TRBJ1-5 | TRBV5-6 | CASSPGPRDQPQHF | TGTGCCAGCAGCCCTGGGCCAAGGGATCAGCCCCAGCATTTT
- | - | 15 | TRBJ2-1 | TRBV18 | CASSQGLVSYNEQFF | TGTGCCAGCTCACAGGGACTTGTCTCCTACAATGAGCAGTTCTTC
- | - | 14 | TRBJ2-4 | TRBV6-5 | CASRPDYNKNIQYF | TGTGCCAGCAGGCCCGACTACAACAAAAACATTCAGTACTTC
- | TRBD1 | 13 | TRBJ1-1 | TRBV5-4 | CASSHRGDTEAFF | TGTGCCAGCAGCCACAGGGGAGACACTGAAGCTTTCTTT
- | TRBD1 | 14 | TRBJ2-5 | TRBV2 | CASRGTGVVETQYF | TGTGCCAGCAGGGGGACAGGGGTGGTAGAGACCCAGTACTTC
- | TRBD2 | 15 | TRBJ2-3 | TRBV6-1 | CASSVLAGGTDTQYF | TGTGCCAGCAGTGTCCTAGCGGGAGGAACAGATACGCAGTATTTT
- | TRBD1 | 16 | TRBJ2-2 | TRBV5-1 | CASSTGQGGGAGELFF | TGCGCCAGCAGCACAGGACAGGGCGGAGGGGCCGGGGAGCTGTTTTTT
- | TRBD1 | 12 | TRBJ2-1 | TRBV6-4 | CASSDPGQGMFF | TGTGCCAGCAGTGACCCGGGACAGGGGATGTTCTTC
- | TRBD1 | 16 | TRBJ1-2 | TRBV27 | CASSPTGRGRNYGYTF | TGTGCCAGCAGCCCTACCGGGAGGGGGCGCAACTATGGCTACACCTTC
- | TRBD2 | 13 | TRBJ2-7 | TRBV7-3 | CASSAGGEYEQYF | TGTGCCAGCAGTGCGGGAGGAGAGTACGAGCAGTACTTC
few | - | 14 | TRBJ1-1 | TRBV15 | CATAGGRFTTEAFF | TGTGCCACCGCCGGGGGGAGATTCACCACTGAAGCTTTCTTT
- | - | 12 | TRBJ1-6 | TRBV27 | CASSLEGSPLHF | TGTGCCAGCAGTCTAGAGGGCTCACCCCTCCACTTT
- | - | 14 | TRBJ2-5 | TRBV7-2 | CASSPRRGIETQYF | TGTGCCAGCAGTCCAAGGAGGGGTATCGAGACCCAGTACTTC
- | - | 12 | TRBJ1-2 | TRBV28 | CASSFQGYGYTF | TGTGCCAGCAGTTTCCAGGGCTATGGCTACACCTTC
- | - | 11 | TRBJ1-2 | TRBV29-1 | CSVEDQGRPTF | TGCAGCGTTGAAGATCAGGGACGCCCCACCTTC